The present entry profiles one T cell receptor beta chain with its context. Its antigen is as yet unknown. The CDR3 extends over 15 amino acids. Germline V gives CDR1 LNHDA, CDR2 SQIVND (reference sequence). Blood, 2 to 2.5 ml, was drawn per donor. These data belong to a study of monozygotic twins with inflammatory bowel disease. The authors ran two nested PCRs of about 16 and 10 cycles on TCRalpha and TCRbeta cDNA. One entry per CDR3 protein, without DNA, is what TCRdb gives after re-calling the 5' RACE reads. The data include approximately 400,000 distinct CDR3 sequences; the top ten clones carry around 2.4%. Points from the study as a whole: Treatment differences in immunosuppression may have added variability to the repertoires of patients. Whereas healthy co-twins had higher TCRbeta diversity (inverse Simpson), IBD patients had lower diversity.

The chain is built from TRBV19 and TRBJ2-2; TCRdb indicates TRBD2, and absent DNA this call remains unverified. Input material: blood. This TCR came from a human donor with ulcerative colitis or Crohn's disease, or a healthy co-twin of an affected twin (not recorded which). The CDR3 region is CASTRAGGVAGELFF. Based on the CDR3 plus reference TRBV19 and TRBJ2-2, the full variable domain is DGGITQSPKYLFRKEGQNVTLSCEQNLNHDAMYWYRQDPGQGLRLIYYSQIVNDFQKGDIAEGYSVSREKKESFPLTVTSAQKNPTAFYLCASTRAGGVAGELFFGEGSRLTVL.